Below, 22 T cell receptor beta chains from the same sample are listed, as sequenced in a study of blood T cell repertoires in COVID-19. Some clones are missing from TCRdb's copy, which holds only in-frame ones; the method was immunoSEQ multiplex PCR. The table has under 250,000 clones, 80% to 95% seen once. The sample consisted of peripheral blood. The receptors originated from a man aged 60 to 75 with COVID-19, enrolled during active disease.

The J gene is TRBJ1-2, the V gene TRBV6-5, with no clear D. Per germline, CDR1 MNHEY and CDR2 SVGAGI. The length of the CDR3 is 13 residues. The V and J ends lost 6 bases and 3 bases respectively, with 11 bases between them. The CDR3 region has the DNA TGTGCCAGCAGGCGGGCAGAGGACTATGGCTACACCTTC. This translates into CASRRAEDYGYTF.

The rearrangement joins TRBV2 to TRBJ1-1; 7 bases are a match to TRBD1. Germline V gives CDR1 SNHLY, CDR2 FYNNEI. The CDR3 totals 11 residues. V lost 6 bases and J lost 10; bases outside the gene matches: 5. In DNA, the CDR3 is TGTGCCAGCAGCCAGACAGGGAGAGCTTTCTTT. As protein: CASSQTGRAFF.

The chain carries TRBV6-1 and TRBJ1-2; a weak D match, TRBD1 (6 bases). CDR1 is MNHNS, CDR2 SASEGT, per germline. The CDR3 runs to 17 residues. V lost 2 bases, J lost 5 bases, and 21 bases lay in between. The DNA of the CDR3 is TGTGCCAGCAGTGAACGTGGCAGGGGACGCACAGTTTATGGCTACACCTTC. It is translated as CASSERGRGRTVYGYTF.

V and J are TRBV7-9 and TRBJ2-1; TRBD2 agrees at 11 bases. V trimming: 0 bases; J trimming: 3 bases; junction bases outside the gene matches: 1. Germline V gene sequence: CDR1 SEHNR, CDR2 FQNEAQ (reference sequence). There are 16 residues in the CDR3. The DNA for the CDR3 is TGTGCCAGCAGCTTAGCGGGACTAGCGGACTACAATGAGCAGTTCTTC. It translates to CASSLAGLADYNEQFF.

A single count supports this clone. CDR3: CASSSDGTGFYGYTF. The CDR3 DNA is TGTGCCAGCAGCTCCGATGGGACAGGGTTTTATGGCTACACCTTC. V gene TRBV7-2 combines with J gene TRBJ1-2; 9 bases are shared with TRBD1. The CDR3 length is 15 residues. In germline, CDR1 is SGHTA, CDR2 FQGNSA. V trimming: 4 bases; J trimming: 5 bases; junction bases outside the gene matches: 8.

CDR3 sequence (DNA): TGTGCCACCAGTGAATCCACCTACAATGAGCAGTTCTTC. It specifies CATSESTYNEQFF. This chain links TRBV24-1 with TRBJ2-1; D unclear. V lost 4 bases and J 2 bases, leaving 5 bases between the germline ends. The CDR3 runs 13 residues. Germline V gene lookup returns CDR1 KGHDR and CDR2 SFDVKD.

This rearrangement joins TRBV5-1 to TRBJ2-3, with a weak D call TRBD1 (6 bases). Germline loops: CDR1 SGHRS, CDR2 YFSETQ. V lost 4 bases, J lost 2 bases, and 17 bases lay in between. The CDR3 consists of 16 residues. CDR3 sequence: CASSRTALVNTDTQYF. The DNA for the CDR3 is TGCGCCAGCAGCCGGACAGCGCTCGTTAACACAGATACGCAGTATTTT. Full variable domain (missing parts from reference TRBV5-1 and TRBJ2-3): KAGVTQTPRYLIKTRGQQVTLSCSPISGHRSVSWYQQTPGQGLQFLFEYFSETQRNKGNFPGRFSGRQFSNSRSEMNVSTLELGDSALYLCASSRTALVNTDTQYFGPGTRLTVL.

V gene TRBV5-5 combines with J gene TRBJ1-5; the D is unclear. CDR1 is SGHKS and CDR2 is YYEKEE in the germline V gene (reference sequence). Trimming pared 0 bases from V and 3 bases from J, leaving 7 bases between. The CDR3 is 14 amino acids. CDR3 region: CASSLGQVNQPQHF. CDR3 sequence (DNA): TGTGCCAGCAGCTTGGGCCAGGTCAATCAGCCCCAGCATTTT.

CDR3 sequence (DNA): TGTGCCAGTAGTCAAGGAGGATACAATGAGCAGTTCTTC. Translation: CASSQGGYNEQFF. The chain employs TRBV19 and TRBJ2-1, with a possible D match to TRBD2 (5 bases). Germline V CDR1 and CDR2: LNHDA, SQIVND (reference sequence). V lost 5 bases and J lost 4, with 9 bases in between. The CDR3 is 13 amino acids. The variable domain in full, with the rest retrieved from reference TRBV19 and TRBJ2-1, is DGGITQSPKYLFRKEGQNVTLSCEQNLNHDAMYWYRQDPGQGLRLIYYSQIVNDFQKGDIAEGYSVSREKKESFPLTVTSAQKNPTAFYLCASSQGGYNEQFFGPGTRLTVL.

The chain couples TRBV27 to TRBJ2-7; TRBD1 matches at 9 bases. Germline assignment: CDR1 MNHEY and CDR2 SMNVEV (reference sequence). J was trimmed by 4 bases and V by 4 bases; bases with no gene match: 8. The CDR3 loop spans 15 amino acids. CDR3 sequence: CASSSAGTGSYEQYF. The CDR3 DNA reads TGTGCCAGCAGTTCCGCCGGGACAGGGTCTTACGAGCAGTACTTC.

The V gene is TRBV11-1, the J gene TRBJ1-6; maybe TRBD1 (5 bases). The germline V gene has CDR1 SGHAT and CDR2 FQDESV (reference sequence). Trimming cost V 5 bases and J 10 bases, with 15 bases left between them. The CDR3 loop spans 14 amino acids. CDR3 DNA: TGTGCCAGCAGCGGTATGGAGGGACGCTCACCCCTCCACTTT. It codes for CASSGMEGRSPLHF.

The gene calls are TRBV4-2 and TRBJ1-3, with D hard to call. This CDR3 is built from 16 residues. V gave up 1 base and J gave up 0 bases, with 10 bases separating them. CDR1 and CDR2 (germline): LGHNA, YNFKEQ. The DNA for the CDR3 is TGTGCCAGCAGCCAAGCACTGGAGAGCTCTGGAAACACCATATATTTT. Translating gives CASSQALESSGNTIYF.

This chain connects TRBV3-1 (or the pseudogene TRBV3-2) to TRBJ1-2; D is undetermined. The V end was cut by 2 bases, the J end by 4 bases, with 5 bases between. The CDR3 contains 12 residues. The germline V gene has CDR1 LGHDT and CDR2 YNNKEL (reference sequence). The CDR3 sequence is CASSQRAYGYTF. The DNA for the CDR3 is TGTGCCAGCAGCCAAAGAGCCTATGGCTACACCTTC.

The chain is built from TRBV7-2 and TRBJ2-3; no reliable D call. This CDR3 has 16 amino acids. V was cut by 2 bases and J by 3 bases, with 15 bases left in between. CDR1 is SGHTA, CDR2 FQGNSA, per germline. The chain's CDR3 is CASSLQSSRGTDTQYF. The CDR3 DNA is TGTGCCAGCAGCTTACAAAGTTCGAGAGGAACAGATACGCAGTATTTT.

This clone was counted a single time. The chain joins TRBV3-1 (or the pseudogene TRBV3-2) to TRBJ2-1; 8 nucleotides match TRBD2. V trimming: 0 bases; J trimming: 4 bases; junction bases outside the gene matches: 5. From germline, CDR1 is LGHDT and CDR2 YNNKEL (reference sequence). This CDR3 region has 16 residues. The CDR3 coding sequence is TGTGCCAGCAGCCAAGATCGAGTAGCGGGGTACAATGAGCAGTTCTTC. Translating gives CASSQDRVAGYNEQFF.

The rearrangement uses TRBV6-2 or TRBV6-3 and TRBJ2-1; 7 nucleotides align to TRBD2. The V gene's germline CDR1 is MNHEY and CDR2 SVGEGT. The CDR3 has 14 residues. With 5 bases clipped from V and 4 bases from J, the junction kept 5 bases outside the gene matches. The CDR3 sequence is CASSAGASYNEQFF. The CDR3 DNA reads TGTGCCAGCAGTGCGGGAGCCTCTTACAATGAGCAGTTCTTC.

The J gene is TRBJ1-2, the V gene TRBV4-2; TRBD1 aligns across 8 bases. Germline CDR1 reads LGHNA; CDR2 reads YNFKEQ. Losses at the gene ends were 1 base for V and 7 bases for J; bases not matched to a gene: 8. The CDR3 extends over 15 amino acids. CDR3 DNA: TGTGCCAGCAGCCAAGGGTCAGGGGGCGCGGGTGGCTACACCTTC. Protein product: CASSQGSGGAGGYTF.

The chain links TRBV14 to TRBJ2-3; tentatively, D is TRBD2 (6 bases). Trimming took 2 bases from V and 2 from J, leaving 11 bases between them. Germline CDR1 reads SGHDN; CDR2 reads FVKESK. This CDR3 contains 15 residues. The CDR3: CASSQRDSYTDTQYF. Here the CDR3 DNA reads TGTGCCAGCAGCCAACGGGACTCCTACACAGATACGCAGTATTTT.

The genes are TRBV4-1 and TRBJ2-5; TRBD2 is a possible D gene (5 bases). The length of the CDR3 is 14 residues. V lost 2 bases, J lost 2 bases, and 9 bases lay in between. Germline V lookup: CDR1 MGHRA, CDR2 YSYEKL. CDR3 DNA: TGCGCCAGCAGCCAAAGTGAGGGTCAAGAGACCCAGTACTTC. It translates to CASSQSEGQETQYF.

The rearrangement links TRBV28 to TRBJ2-5; 9 nucleotides align to TRBD1. The CDR3 extends over 15 amino acids. With V trimmed by 7 bases and J by 2 bases, 8 bases remained unmatched. Per germline, CDR1 MDHEN and CDR2 SYDVKM. The CDR3 DNA reads as TGTGCCAGCAAAGGAGCGGGACAGGGTCAAGAGACCCAGTACTTC. Its protein is CASKGAGQGQETQYF. The variable domain in full, completed from reference TRBV28 and TRBJ2-5, reads DVKVTQSSRYLVKRTGEKVFLECVQDMDHENMFWYRQDPGLGLRLIYFSYDVKMKEKGDIPEGYSVSREKKERFSLILESASTNQTSMYLCASKGAGQGQETQYFGPGTRLLVL.

The genes are TRBV10-3 and TRBJ1-6; D is perhaps TRBD1 (5 bases). V lost 2 bases and J 6 bases, leaving 14 bases between the germline ends. Germline V gene data show CDR1 as ENHRY and CDR2 as SYGVKD. This CDR3 region has 16 residues. The CDR3 nucleotides are TGTGCCATCAGTGAGGCGGCGGCAGGGTCTAATTCACCCCTCCACTTT. It translates to CAISEAAAGSNSPLHF.

The rearrangement uses TRBV21-1 and TRBJ2-7; the table's D call TRBD1 went unverified against the DNA. TRBV21-1 corresponds to a pseudogene. This CDR3 comprises 11 residues. The CDR3 DNA follows: TGTGCCAGCCTAAAAGGGGTCGAGCAGTACTTC. Its translation: CASLKGVEQYF.